These 19 T cell receptor beta chains were all obtained from the same sample, sequenced in a study of regulatory dendritic cells for organ transplantation (dated by TCRdb to about 2017). Their recognized antigens are unknown. Library generation was performed with the immunoSEQ multiplex PCR assay. TCRdb limited this immuneACCESS table to in-frame rearrangements with V and J called. A share of clones is missing; checked studies link under half to unresolved V genes, and the rest is unexplained. The sample data list approximately 12,000 clones, and about three fifths of these were observed just once. Jointly, the top ten make up less than 1.5% of the sample. Sorted T cell subsets were CFSE-labeled and co-cultured for 4 to 6 days with allogeneic regulatory or mature dendritic cells at a 1:10 DC:T ratio. The source material was naive CD8+ T cells from blood cultured with dendritic cells. The meaning of the sample's cell subset or site label: CD45RA+ naive T cells. Receptor source: a human donor in good health.

The genes are TRBV29-1 and TRBJ2-3; TRBD2 aligns across 13 bases. The V and J ends lost 4 bases and 0 bases, in that order; junction bases with no gene match: 10. The CDR3 runs to 18 residues. Germline values: CDR1 SQVTM, CDR2 ANQGSEA. The chain's CDR3 is CSVGGTSGALISTDTQYF. The DNA of the CDR3 is TGCAGCGTTGGAGGGACTAGCGGGGCCCTCATCAGCACAGATACGCAGTATTTT.

The chain employs TRBV5-6 and TRBJ2-4, with D unresolved. Germline loops: CDR1 SGHDT, CDR2 YYEEEE. The CDR3 contains 16 residues. The V gene lost 4 bases and the J gene lost 0 bases, with 14 bases spanning the gap. The CDR3 loop reads CASSLGASLAKNIQYF. CDR3 in DNA: TGTGCCAGCAGCCTAGGAGCCAGCCTAGCCAAAAACATTCAGTACTTC. Full variable domain (missing parts from reference TRBV5-6 and TRBJ2-4): DAGVTQSPTHLIKTRGQQVTLRCSPKSGHDTVSWYQQALGQGPQFIFQYYEEEERQRGNFPDRFSGHQFPNYSSELNVNALLLGDSALYLCASSLGASLAKNIQYFGAGTRLSVL.

The rearrangement joins TRBV7-9 to TRBJ1-4; TRBD1 matches 9 bases. V shed 5 bases and J 5 bases; nucleotides not matched to a gene: 12. The germline gives CDR1 SEHNR, CDR2 FQNEAQ (reference sequence). The CDR3 covers 17 residues. CDR3: CASSANLQGAQNEKLFF. The CDR3 nucleotides read TGTGCCAGCAGCGCTAATCTACAGGGGGCCCAAAATGAAAAACTGTTTTTT.

On this clone itself: This sample also contains other DNA sequences that code for the same CDR3. V usage is TRBV9 and J usage is TRBJ1-1; D is ambiguous. The V end lost 5 bases, the J end lost 0 bases, and 11 bases lay between the germline ends. Germline V gives CDR1 SGDLS, CDR2 YYNGEE. This CDR3 has 14 amino acids. The CDR3 sequence: CASSPQTMNTEAFF. DNA for the CDR3: TGTGCCAGCAGTCCACAGACCATGAACACTGAAGCTTTCTTT.

The gene calls are TRBV6-5 and TRBJ2-7, with D possibly being TRBD1 (5 bases). The V and J ends lost 0 bases and 5 bases respectively, with 11 bases between them. CDR3 length: 14 residues. Germline CDR1 and CDR2: MNHEY and SVGAGI. The CDR3 loop reads CASSYSRGGNEQYF. The CDR3 DNA is TGTGCCAGCAGTTACTCTAGGGGCGGAAACGAGCAGTACTTC.

The chain is built from TRBV4-3 and TRBJ2-7; 11 bases line up with TRBD1. V shed 0 bases and J 2 bases; nucleotides not matched to a gene: 3. The CDR3 is 16 residues long. In germline, CDR1 is LGHNA, CDR2 YSLEER. The CDR3 loop is CASSQDWDRGTYEQYF. The CDR3 DNA is TGCGCCAGCAGCCAAGATTGGGACAGGGGGACCTACGAGCAGTACTTC.

This chain connects TRBV2 to TRBJ1-4; 8 bases fit TRBD1. The ends lost 5 bases at V and 6 bases at J; junction bases unmatched: 8. Germline values: CDR1 SNHLY, CDR2 FYNNEI. The CDR3 sequence is 15 residues long. CDR3 amino acids: CASSPWTGSDEKLFF. The CDR3 nucleotides are TGTGCCAGCAGTCCTTGGACAGGGTCGGATGAAAAACTGTTTTTT.

This clone has more than one count but fewer than ten. This sequence joins TRBV6-6 and TRBJ2-5, with 7 bases lining up with TRBD1. The CDR3 contains 14 residues. Trimming removed 6 bases from V and 1 base from J; junction bases left unmatched: 5. The germline CDR1 and CDR2 sequences are MNHNY and SVGAGI (reference sequence). In DNA, the CDR3 is TGTGCCAGCAGCCCCGACAGGGTCCAAGAGACCCAGTACTTC. Translated: CASSPDRVQETQYF.

The gene calls are TRBV6-5 and TRBJ1-6; D is ambiguous. From germline, CDR1 is MNHEY and CDR2 SVGAGI. This CDR3 is 16 amino acids long. Trimming stripped 1 base from V and 0 bases from J, with 7 bases between. CDR3 bases: TGTGCCAGCAGTTACTTAGGGAGCTCCTATAATTCACCCCTCCACTTT. Its protein product is CASSYLGSSYNSPLHF.

V and J are TRBV2 and TRBJ1-1; no reliable D call. In germline, CDR1 is SNHLY, CDR2 FYNNEI. The V end was cut by 6 bases, the J end by 4 bases, with 18 bases between. This CDR3 comprises 15 residues. The CDR3 DNA sequence: TGTGCCAGCAGAAAGGAGACTATCATGAGCACTGAAGCTTTCTTT. This sequence encodes CASRKETIMSTEAFF.

This chain links TRBV19 with TRBJ2-1; TRBD2 agrees at 7 bases. Germline-derived CDR1 and CDR2 are LNHDA and SQIVND (reference sequence). The V gene end was trimmed by 3 bases and the J gene end by 12 bases; junction bases not matched to a gene: 8. The CDR3 is made up of 13 amino acids. The CDR3 bases are TGTGCCAGTAGTATTACCCGGGGGGACGGGCAGTTCTTC. This sequence encodes CASSITRGDGQFF.

The chain joins TRBV13 to TRBJ2-5; TRBD1 aligns across 7 bases. V lost 1 base to trimming and J lost 2 bases; unmatched junction nucleotides: 7. From germline, CDR1 is PRHDT and CDR2 FYEKMQ (reference sequence). The CDR3 is 16 amino acids. Written as DNA, the CDR3 is TGTGCCAGCAGCTTAGCGATTGGGACAGTACAAGAGACCCAGTACTTC. This encodes CASSLAIGTVQETQYF.

The CDR3 spells CASSPQSLGDSPLHF. CDR3 nucleotide sequence: TGTGCCAGCAGCCCCCAGAGCCTGGGAGATTCACCCCTCCACTTT. V and J are TRBV7-4 and TRBJ1-6; D gene uncertain. CDR1 is SGHVT and CDR2 is SQSDAQ in the germline V gene. Trimming pared 5 bases from V and 8 bases from J, leaving 16 bases between. The CDR3 runs 15 residues.

This chain joins TRBV7-2 and TRBJ2-2, with D possibly matching TRBD2 (6 bases). V was shortened by 7 bases and J by 4 bases, with 7 bases between the two germline ends. The CDR3 covers 12 residues. Germline values: CDR1 SGHTA, CDR2 FQGNSA. CDR3 sequence (DNA): TGTGCCAGCAACGGGGGCACCGGGGAGCTGTTTTTT. Encoded protein: CASNGGTGELFF.

This clone was seen a few times. This rearrangement joins TRBV11-2 to TRBJ1-3; D is ambiguous. Deletions cut 3 bases from V and 1 base from J, with 4 bases between. The CDR3 totals 13 residues. Germline V CDR1 and CDR2: SGHAT, FQNNGV. This CDR3 is CASSFNSGNTIYF. For the CDR3, the DNA is TGTGCCAGCAGCTTTAATTCTGGAAACACCATATATTTT.

V usage is TRBV18 and J usage is TRBJ1-1; 10 bases map to TRBD1. Germline V gene data show CDR1 as KGHSH and CDR2 as LQKENI. There are 15 residues in the CDR3. Losses at the gene ends were 5 bases for V and 0 bases for J; bases not matched to a gene: 3. The CDR3 is CASSGDRGMNTEAFF. The CDR3 DNA reads as TGTGCCAGCTCAGGGGACAGGGGTATGAACACTGAAGCTTTCTTT. Complete variable domain (other parts from reference TRBV18 and TRBJ1-1): NAGVMQNPRHLVRRRGQEARLRCSPMKGHSHVYWYRQLPEEGLKFMVYLQKENIIDESGMPKERFSAEFPKEGPSILRIQQVVRGDSAAYFCASSGDRGMNTEAFFGQGTRLTVV.

The chain is built from TRBV9 and TRBJ2-7; 12 bases agree with TRBD2. J gave up 3 bases and V 4 bases, and 5 bases lay outside the gene matches. The CDR3 totals 15 residues. Per germline, CDR1 SGDLS and CDR2 YYNGEE. The CDR3 region is CASSPSGGDLYEQYF. The CDR3 DNA follows: TGTGCCAGCAGCCCTAGCGGGGGGGATCTCTACGAGCAGTACTTC. The full variable domain, with the rest looked up from reference TRBV9 and TRBJ2-7, is DSGVTQTPKHLITATGQRVTLRCSPRSGDLSVYWYQQSLDQGLQFLIQYYNGEERAKGNILERFSAQQFPDLHSELNLSSLELGDSALYFCASSPSGGDLYEQYFGPGTRLTVT.

This chain links TRBV14 with TRBJ2-5; 7 bases are a match to TRBD2. Per germline, CDR1 SGHDN and CDR2 FVKESK. The ends lost 4 bases at V and 4 bases at J; junction bases unmatched: 12. This CDR3 region has 16 residues. The CDR3 DNA sequence: TGTGCCAGCAGCCCTAATCCAGGGAGGGCAAGAGAGACCCAGTACTTC. Its translation: CASSPNPGRARETQYF. Full variable domain (outside the CDR3, taken from reference TRBV14 and TRBJ2-5): EAGVTQFPSHSVIEKGQTVTLRCDPISGHDNLYWYRRVMGKEIKFLLHFVKESKQDESGMPNNRFLAERTGGTYSTLKVQPAELEDSGVYFCASSPNPGRARETQYFGPGTRLLVL.

This clone has only one observation. V usage is TRBV12-5 and J usage is TRBJ1-1; 11 bases agree with TRBD1. The germline CDR1 and CDR2 sequences are LGHNT and FRNRAP. This CDR3 comprises 14 residues. The trim removed 9 bases at V and 3 bases at J, leaving 6 bases unmatched. CDR3 amino acids: CASRSGQGDTEAFF. In nucleotides, the CDR3 is TGTGCTAGCCGATCGGGACAGGGGGACACTGAAGCTTTCTTT.